This is a list of T cell receptor beta chains from one sample in a study of T cell responses to AZD1222 COVID-19 vaccine. TCRdb's table, derived via immunoSEQ multiplex PCR, lists solely in-frame clones and lacks some. The sample yields around 120,000 clones, about 90% seen once. The material was peripheral blood, obtained on day 0 of AZD1222 vaccination. These receptors came from an adult in good health. The CDR3 runs from the conserved cysteine through the conserved F or W. D genes are given only for firm matches. Some rows mark clone size as missing; the rest say once, few, many or name a class of expanded clone.

j_gene: TRBJ2-1
abundance: -
d_gene: -
v_gene: TRBV7-3
CDR3aa: CASSFPMNEQFF
CDR3nt: TGTGCCAGCAGCTTCCCTATGAATGAGCAGTTCTTC

j_gene: TRBJ2-7
abundance: -
d_gene: TRBD1
v_gene: TRBV9
CDR3aa: CASSAFTGGTNYEQYF
CDR3nt: TGTGCCAGCAGCGCGTTTACAGGGGGCACTAACTACGAGCAGTACTTC

j_gene: TRBJ2-7
abundance: -
d_gene: -
v_gene: TRBV11-2
CDR3aa: CASSLVGVEQYF
CDR3nt: TGTGCCAGCAGCTTAGTAGGGGTCGAGCAGTACTTC

j_gene: TRBJ2-5
abundance: -
d_gene: TRBD1
v_gene: TRBV18
CDR3aa: CASSRGTGQETQYF
CDR3nt: TGTGCCAGCTCACGCGGGACAGGCCAAGAGACCCAGTACTTC

j_gene: TRBJ1-1
abundance: once
d_gene: -
v_gene: TRBV6-6
CDR3aa: CASSYIRGEAFF
CDR3nt: TGTGCCAGCAGTTATATACGGGGTGAAGCTTTCTTT

j_gene: TRBJ2-2
abundance: -
d_gene: -
v_gene: TRBV11-3
CDR3aa: CASSSTYTGELFF
CDR3nt: TGTGCCAGCAGCTCGACCTACACCGGGGAGCTGTTTTTT

j_gene: TRBJ2-1
abundance: once
d_gene: TRBD2
v_gene: TRBV18
CDR3aa: CASSSSGGEQFF
CDR3nt: TGTGCCAGCTCATCAAGCGGGGGTGAGCAGTTCTTC

j_gene: TRBJ2-1
abundance: -
d_gene: -
v_gene: TRBV19
CDR3aa: CASSIRDQYNEQFF
CDR3nt: TGTGCCAGTAGTATCCGTGACCAGTACAATGAGCAGTTCTTC

j_gene: TRBJ2-3
abundance: few
d_gene: -
v_gene: TRBV5-6
CDR3aa: CASSFGSGVNTQYF
CDR3nt: TGTGCCAGCAGCTTCGGGTCAGGGGTAAATACGCAGTATTTT

j_gene: TRBJ2-1
abundance: -
d_gene: TRBD2
v_gene: TRBV7-9
CDR3aa: CASSKEVLADMHNEQFF
CDR3nt: TGTGCCAGCAGCAAAGAGGTACTAGCGGATATGCACAATGAGCAGTTCTTC

j_gene: TRBJ2-3
abundance: -
d_gene: -
v_gene: TRBV7-6
CDR3aa: CASSPSRVSTDTQYF
CDR3nt: TGTGCCAGCAGCCCCAGCAGGGTGTCCACAGATACGCAGTATTTT

j_gene: TRBJ2-7
abundance: -
d_gene: -
v_gene: TRBV19
CDR3aa: CASSKPGRSYEQYF
CDR3nt: TGTGCCAGTAGTAAGCCAGGTCGGTCCTACGAGCAGTACTTC

j_gene: TRBJ1-5
abundance: -
d_gene: -
v_gene: TRBV29-1
CDR3aa: CSYLQPQHF
CDR3nt: TGCAGCTACCTTCAGCCCCAGCATTTT